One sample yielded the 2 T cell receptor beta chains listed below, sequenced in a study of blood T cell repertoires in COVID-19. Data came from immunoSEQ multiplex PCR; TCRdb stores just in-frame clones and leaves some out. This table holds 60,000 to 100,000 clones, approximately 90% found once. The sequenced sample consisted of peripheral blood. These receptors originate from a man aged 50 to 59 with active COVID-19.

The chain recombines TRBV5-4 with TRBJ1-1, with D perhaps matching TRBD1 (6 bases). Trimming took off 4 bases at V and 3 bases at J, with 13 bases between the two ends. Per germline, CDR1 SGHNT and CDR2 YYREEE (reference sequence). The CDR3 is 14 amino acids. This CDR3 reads CASSPGGRDTEAFF. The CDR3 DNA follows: TGTGCCAGCAGCCCGGGGGGCCGAGACACTGAAGCTTTCTTT.

CDR3 bases: TGTGCCAGCAGCTTAGCCCCTCTCACAGATACGCAGTATTTT. The encoded protein is CASSLAPLTDTQYF. The chain couples TRBV7-2 to TRBJ2-3; D remains unclear. V was clipped by 0 bases and J by 2 bases, with 6 bases between them. CDR3 length: 14 amino acids. Germline V lookup: CDR1 SGHTA, CDR2 FQGNSA. The whole variable domain, remainder taken from reference TRBV7-2 and TRBJ2-3, is GAGVSQSPSNKVTEKGKDVELRCDPISGHTALYWYRQSLGQGLEFLIYFQGNSAPDKSGLPSDRFSAERTGGSVSTLTIQRTQQEDSAVYLCASSLAPLTDTQYFGPGTRLTVL.